This T cell receptor beta chain was recovered during a study of T-cell reconstitution after alpha-beta-depleted transplantation in children. The TCRbeta library was prepared with unique molecular identifiers. Each CDR3 protein is one row after TCRdb ran MiXCR on the PCR reads. Of 200,000 to 300,000 distinct CDR3 sequences listed, 9.5% to 15% are singletons. This CDR3 has 12 amino acids. The germline V gene encodes CDR1 LNHDA and CDR2 SQIVND (reference sequence). Between the trimmed V and J ends, which lost 6 bases and 6 bases, there was a span of 12 bases. This chain uses TRBV19 with TRBJ2-7, with D uncertain. Sequenced material: PBMCs from the stem cell graft donor, taken from the stem cell graft. The clonotype originates from a human donor who donated a stem cell graft to a child with acute lymphoblastic leukemia. The DNA of the CDR3 is TGTGCCAGTAGCCTGTTGGGCGGCGAGCAGTACTTC. Translation: CASSLLGGEQYF.